These 7 T cell receptor beta chains came from one sample sequenced in a study of vaccination and CD4 T cells after COVID-19 (dated by TCRdb to the early 2020s). Their specific antigens are unknown. Receptor libraries were prepared by PCR. These reads were obtained on an Illumina iSeq 100. DNA from cultured CD4+ T cells was subjected to TCR sequencing with the Oncomine TCR Beta short-read assay at the Johns Hopkins FTIC core. TCRdb ran its own pipeline on the public reads, namely fastp trimming at Q25 and MiXCR clone calling, and kept in-frame beta chains. Under each unique CDR3 protein, matching rows form one entry showing the most common genes and DNA. Counted in this sample were under 30,000 distinct CDR3 sequences; approximately 40% of them appeared once. The ten biggest clones cover around 6.9% of the sample. The sample's treatment or condition label, decoded: approximately nine-day PBMC culture with coronavirus spike peptide pools or control peptides (ViraFEST assay).

The sequenced material came from CD4+ T cells from blood, cultured in vitro. The receptors originated from a human donor who had recovered from COVID-19.

This chain uses TRBV28 with TRBJ1-4, with D possibly TRBD1 on 5 matching bases. The CDR3 covers 16 residues. Germline lookup yields CDR1 MDHEN and CDR2 SYDVKM. Trimming removed 6 bases from V and 4 bases from J, with 18 bases in between. The CDR3, as DNA: TGTGCCAGCAGCCTCCGGGGGGGACGGAGTAATGAAAAACTGTTTTTT. Its translation is CASSLRGGRSNEKLFF.

The chain joins TRBV6-1 to TRBJ2-7; 12 nucleotides match TRBD2. The CDR3 is 15 residues long. Trimming cost V 7 bases and J 0 bases; bases outside gene matches: 4. Germline V gene data show CDR1 as MNHNS and CDR2 as SASEGT. The CDR3 protein is CASTMTSGGSYEQYF. The DNA for the CDR3 is TGTGCCAGCACCATGACTAGCGGGGGCTCCTACGAGCAGTACTTC.

This clonotype was picked up a small number of times. The chain links TRBV6-1 to TRBJ2-5; 9 nucleotides match TRBD2. V shed 7 bases and J 5 bases; nucleotides not matched to a gene: 8. Germline V gene lookup returns CDR1 MNHNS and CDR2 SASEGT. The CDR3 consists of 14 residues. This chain's CDR3 is CASMGRGGFETQYF. The CDR3 nucleotides read TGTGCCAGCATGGGGCGGGGGGGATTTGAGACCCAGTACTTC.

The genes are TRBV6-1 and TRBJ2-7, with 8 bases that match TRBD1. The length of the CDR3 is 13 residues. Trimming at V came to 4 bases and at J to 5 bases, leaving 4 bases not matched to a gene. Germline-derived CDR1 and CDR2 are MNHNS and SASEGT. The CDR3 DNA reads TGTGCCAGCAGTGTTCAGGGGGCAGACGAGCAGTACTTC. This gives the protein CASSVQGADEQYF.

The chain uses TRBV6-5 and TRBJ1-1; tentatively, D is TRBD1 (5 bases). Germline CDR1 and CDR2: MNHEY and SVGAGI. The V end was cut by 2 bases, the J end by 4 bases, with 20 bases between. This CDR3 spans 17 amino acids. CDR3 nucleotides: TGTGCCAGCAGTTACACCGGGACGGTTCAACGCGGCACTGAAGCTTTCTTT. Encoded protein: CASSYTGTVQRGTEAFF.

The chain uses TRBV20-1 and TRBJ2-1; 7 positions agree with TRBD1. CDR3 length: 14 amino acids. J was trimmed by 0 bases and V by 1 base; bases with no gene match: 0. Germline CDR1 reads DFQATT; CDR2 reads SNEGSKA (reference sequence). CDR3 DNA: TGCAGTGCTAGAGCAGGGGGCTCCTACAATGAGCAGTTCTTC. Translation gives CSARAGGSYNEQFF.

The chain employs TRBV20-1 and TRBJ2-5; 7 nucleotides line up with TRBD1. With 7 bases clipped from V and 3 bases from J, the junction kept 8 bases outside the gene matches. Germline V CDR1 and CDR2: DFQATT, SNEGSKA (reference sequence). The CDR3 contains 13 residues. The CDR3 DNA follows: TGCAGTGTTCGGACAGGAGGAAAAGAGACCCAGTACTTC. The encoded protein is CSVRTGGKETQYF.